This T cell receptor beta chain is from a study of regulatory T cells in long-lasting Graves disease. About the research overall: Freshly diagnosed Graves' patients had used antithyroid drugs for under 3 months.

This clonotype has a count of ten or more. The antigen is undetermined. Arm-PCR of CDR3 regions with iRepertoire HTBI primers generated TCR beta libraries. Source study methods: Analysis of the samples identified under 80 TRBV and 14 to 15 TRBJ segments. TCRdb reanalysed the multiplex PCR reads using MiXCR and keeps one entry per CDR3 protein. The V and J calls here are based on TCRdb, not the publication. Of roughly 420,000 distinct CDR3 sequences in the sample, roughly a sixth were seen once. The CDR3 totals 13 residues. V shed 3 bases and J shed 4 bases, with 8 bases lying between them. Stated time point: newly diagnosed GD, antithyroid drugs for less than 3 months. From PBMCs, RNA was extracted and then used to make the TCR library. General observations from the study: Persistent cases favored TRBV28, TRBJ1-2 and TRBJ2-5.

Specimen: peripheral blood mononuclear cells (PBMCs), collected at new diagnosis, from a patient treated with antithyroid drugs. The rearrangement links TRBV12-3 or TRBV12-4 to TRBJ2-3; D gene uncertain. The origin of this receptor is a female donor with Graves disease. CDR3: CASSFTRSDTQYF. The CDR3 region has the DNA TGTGCCAGCAGTTTTACCAGGTCAGATACGCAGTATTTT.